These 10 T cell receptor beta chains were sequenced from one sample in a study of regulatory T cells in long-lasting Graves disease. Construction of the TCR beta libraries employed iRepertoire HTBI primers in conjunction with Arm-PCR of CDR3 regions. TCRdb used MiXCR to reprocess the multiplex PCR reads, holding one entry per CDR3 protein. This sample has about 220,000 distinct CDR3 sequences; approximately 18% occur once, and the top ten carry 12%. Described time point: newly diagnosed GD, antithyroid drugs for less than 3 months. PBMC-derived RNA was used for the TCR library. This same sample was also taken into another study, of T cells in Graves' hyperthyroidism and ophthalmopathy.

The source was peripheral blood mononuclear cells (PBMCs), collected at new diagnosis, from a patient treated with antithyroid drugs. The receptors stem from a woman aged 25-40 years with Graves disease.

The J gene is TRBJ2-3, the V gene TRBV19; 10 nucleotides match TRBD1. Germline assignment: CDR1 LNHDA and CDR2 SQIVND (reference sequence). The V and J ends lost 7 bases and 4 bases, in that order; junction bases with no gene match: 5. The CDR3 runs 14 residues. The CDR3 DNA sequence: TGTGCCAGTACTGGACAGGGGGTCGCAGATACGCAGTATTTT. This translates into CASTGQGVADTQYF. The full variable domain, its missing parts supplied by reference TRBV19 and TRBJ2-3, is DGGITQSPKYLFRKEGQNVTLSCEQNLNHDAMYWYRQDPGQGLRLIYYSQIVNDFQKGDIAEGYSVSREKKESFPLTVTSAQKNPTAFYLCASTGQGVADTQYFGPGTRLTVL.

At least ten counts were recorded for this clonotype. V usage is TRBV20-1 and J usage is TRBJ2-1, with D perhaps TRBD2 (6 bases). V gave up 7 bases and J gave up 6 bases, with 19 bases separating them. There are 14 residues in the CDR3. CDR1 is DFQATT and CDR2 is SNEGSKA in the germline V gene (reference sequence). The CDR3 sequence is CSGSRIAESNEQFF. For the CDR3, the DNA is TGCAGTGGTTCGAGGATAGCGGAGTCCAATGAGCAGTTCTTC.

This clonotype was recorded many times. At one boundary the junction diverges from the germline segment, which might be a read error. The chain joins TRBV6-1 to TRBJ1-4, with 9 bases identical to TRBD1. Germline CDR1 reads MNHNS; CDR2 reads SASEGT. The CDR3 extends over 13 amino acids. The CDR3 DNA reads TGTGCCAGCCGTGACAGGGGGGATGAAAAACTGTTTTTT. This translates into CASRDRGDEKLFF.

At least ten counts were recorded for this clonotype. The rearrangement uses TRBV27 and TRBJ1-1; D may be TRBD1 (5 bases). Germline CDR1 and CDR2: MNHEY and SMNVEV (reference sequence). The CDR3 spans 14 residues. The V end was cut by 6 bases, the J end by 7 bases, with 18 bases between. As DNA, the CDR3 is TGTGCCAGCAGACCGGGACGCAGGTCGGATGAAGCTTTCTTT. Its protein is CASRPGRRSDEAFF.

The genes are TRBV18 and TRBJ1-1, with a weak D call TRBD1 (6 bases). Looked up from germline, CDR1 is KGHSH and CDR2 is LQKENI. The ends were cut back, 6 bases at V and 5 bases at J, with 13 bases in the middle. This CDR3 comprises 13 residues. The CDR3 is CASSRGLDTEAFF. DNA for the CDR3: TGTGCCAGCTCTCGGGGGCTGGATACTGAAGCTTTCTTT.

This clonotype is a singleton in its sample. The junction does not match germline at one end; this may be a read error. The chain recombines TRBV7-8 with TRBJ2-5; D might be TRBD1 or TRBD2, each matching 7 bases. The CDR3 totals 14 residues. CDR1 SGHVS and CDR2 FQNEAQ come from the germline V gene. This CDR3 is CASSLEGAGETQFF. In DNA form, the CDR3 reads TGTGCCAGCAGCTTAGAGGGGGCGGGAGAGACCCAGTTCTTT.

The chain uses TRBV7-9 and TRBJ2-2; D is undetermined. In germline, CDR1 is SEHNR, CDR2 FQNEAQ (reference sequence). V lost 3 bases and J 6 bases, leaving 11 bases between the germline ends. This CDR3 region has 14 residues. The CDR3 bases are TGTGCCAGCAGCTTTAGAAAGGGTCCCGGGGAGCTGTTTTTT. Translating gives CASSFRKGPGELFF.

This clonotype was counted at least ten times. This chain links TRBV28 with TRBJ1-1; a possible D gene is TRBD1 (6 bases). Germline loops: CDR1 MDHEN, CDR2 SYDVKM. Trimming cost V 3 bases and J 4 bases, with 18 bases left between them. CDR3 size: 16 residues. The CDR3: CASSLNSWTDSTEAFF. Written as DNA, the CDR3 is TGTGCCAGCAGTTTGAATTCGTGGACAGACTCCACTGAAGCTTTCTTT.

A note on this clonotype: Given a far larger clone just one base away, this is likely a sequencing read error. V is TRBV2 and J is TRBJ2-7, with 10 nucleotides matching TRBD2. V lost 5 bases, J lost 0 bases, and 10 bases stayed unmatched. Germline-derived CDR1 and CDR2 are SNHLY and FYNNEI. The CDR3 totals 17 residues. CDR3 sequence: CASSPGLADYCSYEQYF. CDR3 DNA: TGTGCCAGCAGTCCCGGACTAGCGGACTACTGCTCCTACGAGCAGTACTTC.

This clonotype was picked up many times. The CDR3 is CSSPPTGNYGYTF. Written as DNA, the CDR3 is TGCAGTTCGCCACCGACAGGGAACTATGGCTACACCTTC. The chain uses TRBV20-1 and TRBJ1-2; 7 bases line up with TRBD1. The J segment lost 2 bases and the V segment lost 8 bases, leaving 8 bases of the junction unmatched. CDR1 DFQATT and CDR2 SNEGSKA come from the germline V gene (reference sequence). CDR3 length: 13 residues.